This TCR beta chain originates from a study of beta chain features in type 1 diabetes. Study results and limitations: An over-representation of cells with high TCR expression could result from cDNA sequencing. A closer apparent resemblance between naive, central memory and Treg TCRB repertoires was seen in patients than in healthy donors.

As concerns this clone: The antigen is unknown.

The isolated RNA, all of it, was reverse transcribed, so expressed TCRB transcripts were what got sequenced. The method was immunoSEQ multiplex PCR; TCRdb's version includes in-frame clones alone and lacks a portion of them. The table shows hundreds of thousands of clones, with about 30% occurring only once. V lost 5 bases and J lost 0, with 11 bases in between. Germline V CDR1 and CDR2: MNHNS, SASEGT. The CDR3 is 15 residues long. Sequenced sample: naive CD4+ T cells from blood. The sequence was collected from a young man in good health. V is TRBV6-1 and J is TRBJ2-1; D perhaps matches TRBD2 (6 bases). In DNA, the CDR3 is TGTGCCAGCAGTTTCCGGGACTTCTCCTACAATGAGCAGTTCTTC. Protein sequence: CASSFRDFSYNEQFF.